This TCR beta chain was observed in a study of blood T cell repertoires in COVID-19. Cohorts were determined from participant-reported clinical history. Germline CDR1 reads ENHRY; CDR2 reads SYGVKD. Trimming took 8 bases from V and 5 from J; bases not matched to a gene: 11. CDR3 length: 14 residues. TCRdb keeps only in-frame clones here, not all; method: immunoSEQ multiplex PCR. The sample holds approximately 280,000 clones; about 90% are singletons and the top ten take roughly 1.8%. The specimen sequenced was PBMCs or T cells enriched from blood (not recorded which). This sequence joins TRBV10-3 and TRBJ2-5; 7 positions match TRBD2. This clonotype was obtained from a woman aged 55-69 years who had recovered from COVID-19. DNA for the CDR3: TGTGCCATCGGGAACGGGGGGATTTTGGAGACCCAGTACTTC. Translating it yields CAIGNGGILETQYF.